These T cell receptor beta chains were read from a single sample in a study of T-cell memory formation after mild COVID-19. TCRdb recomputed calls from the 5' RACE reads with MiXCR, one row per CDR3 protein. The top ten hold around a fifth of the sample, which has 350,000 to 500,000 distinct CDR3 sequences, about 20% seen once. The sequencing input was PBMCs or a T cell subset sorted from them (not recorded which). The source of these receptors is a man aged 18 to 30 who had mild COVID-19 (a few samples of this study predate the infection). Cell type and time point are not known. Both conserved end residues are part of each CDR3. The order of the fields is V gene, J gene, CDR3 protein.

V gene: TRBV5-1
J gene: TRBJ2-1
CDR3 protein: CASSSDRGDEQFF

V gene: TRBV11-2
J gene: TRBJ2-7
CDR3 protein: CASSPPVGTYEQYF

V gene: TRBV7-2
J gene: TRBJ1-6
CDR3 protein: CASSFRPRGGNSPLHF

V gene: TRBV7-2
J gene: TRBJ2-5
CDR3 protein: CASSPGTGLETQYF

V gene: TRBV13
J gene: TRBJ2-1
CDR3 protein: CASSSPGAPFF

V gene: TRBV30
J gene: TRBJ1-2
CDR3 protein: CAWSVGPTGGYTF

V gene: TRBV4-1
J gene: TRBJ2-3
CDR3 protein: CASSQGQGATDTQYF

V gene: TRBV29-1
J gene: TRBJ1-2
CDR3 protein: CSARQTLNYGYTF

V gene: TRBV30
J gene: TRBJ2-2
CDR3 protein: CAWSVLGLGGELFF

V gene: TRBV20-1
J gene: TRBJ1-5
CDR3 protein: CSARVYSNQPQHF

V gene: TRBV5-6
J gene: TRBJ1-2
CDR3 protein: CASSLAVGTDYYGYTF

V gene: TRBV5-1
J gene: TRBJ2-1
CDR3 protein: CASSALTSGGAGGEQFF

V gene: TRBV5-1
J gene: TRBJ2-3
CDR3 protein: CASSRQGSGTDTQYF

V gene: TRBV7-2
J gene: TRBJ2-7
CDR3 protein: CASSSGPGIQYF

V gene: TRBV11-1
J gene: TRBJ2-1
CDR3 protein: CASSLDTRGIGDEQFF

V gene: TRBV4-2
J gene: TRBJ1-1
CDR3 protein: CASSPGTGPWSEAFF

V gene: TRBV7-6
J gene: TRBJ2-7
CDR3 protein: CASSLLYHGQGANEQYF

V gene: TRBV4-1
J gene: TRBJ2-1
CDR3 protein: CASSPDMNEQFF

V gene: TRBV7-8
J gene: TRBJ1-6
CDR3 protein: CASSLEAGNSSPLHF

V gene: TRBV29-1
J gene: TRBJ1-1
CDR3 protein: CSVTDLNTEAFF

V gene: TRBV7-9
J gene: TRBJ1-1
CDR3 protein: CASSPRGDRQEAFF

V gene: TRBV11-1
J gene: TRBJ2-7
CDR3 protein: CASSPRAVGDEQYF

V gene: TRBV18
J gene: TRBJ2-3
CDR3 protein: CASSPEASGYTDTQYF

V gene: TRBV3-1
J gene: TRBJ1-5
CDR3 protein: CASSQAAGPQHF

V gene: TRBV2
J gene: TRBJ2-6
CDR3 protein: CASRQDSGANVLTF

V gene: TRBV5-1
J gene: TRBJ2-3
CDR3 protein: CASSLLGAATDTQYF

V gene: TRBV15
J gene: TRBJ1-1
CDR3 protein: CATSRDRREAFF

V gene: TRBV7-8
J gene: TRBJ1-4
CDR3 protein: CASSLEDSHNEKLFF

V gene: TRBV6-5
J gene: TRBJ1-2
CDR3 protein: CASSRLQNRGFGGYTF

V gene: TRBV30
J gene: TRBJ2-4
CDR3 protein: CAWSVGGAVDIQYF

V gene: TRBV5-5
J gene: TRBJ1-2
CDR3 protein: CASSLFRVYTF

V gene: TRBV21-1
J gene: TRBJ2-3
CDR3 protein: CASSSRDYTDTQYF

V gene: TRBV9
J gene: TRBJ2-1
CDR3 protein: CASRPTGGQRNEQFF

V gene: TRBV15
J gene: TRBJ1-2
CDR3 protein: CATSRDQGPGGYTF

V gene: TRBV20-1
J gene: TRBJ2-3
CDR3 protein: CSARDHLPTSTTDTQYF

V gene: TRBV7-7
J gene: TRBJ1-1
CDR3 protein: CASSSLAGTDTEAFF

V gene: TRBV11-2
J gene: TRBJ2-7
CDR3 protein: CASSLASSGGIYEQYF

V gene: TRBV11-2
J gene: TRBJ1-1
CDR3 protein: CASSLGIEAFF

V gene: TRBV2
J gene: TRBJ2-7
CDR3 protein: CAGQSSYEQYF

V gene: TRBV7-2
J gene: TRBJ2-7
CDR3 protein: CASSRGRGHTNTYEQYF

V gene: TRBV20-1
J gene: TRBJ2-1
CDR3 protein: CSYPTDLKSHEQFF

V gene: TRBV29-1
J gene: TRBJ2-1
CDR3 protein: CSSGAHSHNEQFF

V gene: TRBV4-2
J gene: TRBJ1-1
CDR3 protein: CASSHEGGLLNTEAFF

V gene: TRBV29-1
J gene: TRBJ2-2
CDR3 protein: CSGGQGNTGELFF

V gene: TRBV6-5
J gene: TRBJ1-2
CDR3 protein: CASRADRDYGYTF

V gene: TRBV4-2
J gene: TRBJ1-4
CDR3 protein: CASSPQQGGREKLFF

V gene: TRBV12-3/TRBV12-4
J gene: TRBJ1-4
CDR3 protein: CASSFGAFNEKLFF

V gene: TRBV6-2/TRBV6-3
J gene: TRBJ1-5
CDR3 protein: CASRGRSNQPQHF

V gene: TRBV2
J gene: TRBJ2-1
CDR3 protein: CASGTSYYNEQFF

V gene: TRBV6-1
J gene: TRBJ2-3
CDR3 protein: CASSGQLGTDTQYF

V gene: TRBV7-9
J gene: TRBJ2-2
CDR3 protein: CASSLRKSVDYPGELFF

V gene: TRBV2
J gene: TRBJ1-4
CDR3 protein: CASNDRVGNEKLFF

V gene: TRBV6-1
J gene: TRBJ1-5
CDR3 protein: CASSDMFLNQPQHF

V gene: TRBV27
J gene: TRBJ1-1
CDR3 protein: CASSFLGGNTEAFF

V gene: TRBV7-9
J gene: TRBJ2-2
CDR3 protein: CASSFAGTGLNTGELFF

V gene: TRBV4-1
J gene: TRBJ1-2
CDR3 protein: CASSKTGAGDYGYTF